The present entry profiles one TCR beta chain with its context. This sample was taken from a study of blood T cell repertoires in COVID-19. Study-level background: PBMCs, B-cell-depleted T cells, or T cells provided the cDNA or gDNA that made up the material.

V lost 5 bases, J lost 7 bases, and 14 bases lay in between. Germline loops: CDR1 MNHEY, CDR2 SMNVEV (reference sequence). The CDR3 is 13 residues long. Using immunoSEQ multiplex PCR, the repertoire was profiled, and TCRdb retains in-frame clones only, with some absent. This table holds about 200,000 clones, about 88% found once. This TCR came from a man aged 60-69 years with acute or convalescent COVID-19. The rearrangement joins TRBV27 to TRBJ1-2, with D maybe TRBD1 (6 bases). Material for sequencing was peripheral blood. CDR3 protein: CASSPGGAGGYTF. The CDR3 DNA sequence: TGTGCCAGCAGTCCGGGGGGGGCTGGTGGCTACACCTTC.